This T cell receptor (beta chain) was sequenced in a study of T cell repertoires in cytomegalovirus infection. Turning to the study itself: Signatures in public TCR beta sequences pointed to both CMV infection and matching HLA type. Findings of the study overall: Accumulated public TCR beta family frequency recognized individuals carrying CMV together with the relevant HLA. There were HLA-C-restricted CMV-specific TCR beta clonotypes dominating the ex vivo response.

TCRdb fed the reads into MiXCR, producing one record per CDR3 protein. The sample carries 450,000 to 550,000 distinct CDR3 sequences, 15% to 20% recorded once. Trimming pared 3 bases from V and 2 bases from J, leaving 12 bases between. This CDR3 is built from 14 residues. Germline V gene lookup returns CDR1 SGHKS and CDR2 YYEKEE (reference sequence). Notes on this clonotype: Antigen specificity is unknown.

The receptor comes from a human donor in good health (CMV status not recorded). Some clones in this sample may be carry-over from other donors' samples. V usage is TRBV5-5 and J usage is TRBJ2-7, with D possibly TRBD1 on 6 matching bases. Source material: CD8+ T cells from PBMCs. The CDR3 loop is CASSSGTLTYEQYF. CDR3 DNA sequence: TGTGCCAGCAGCTCGGGGACATTGACCTACGAGCAGTACTTC.